The 15 T cell receptor beta chains below were found in one sample sequenced in a study of blood T cell repertoires in COVID-19. Assay used: immunoSEQ multiplex PCR; TCRdb lists only in-frame clones, some missing. The profile covers some 140,000 clones, with roughly nine tenths appearing a single time and approximately 0.55% taken by the ten largest. Material for sequencing was peripheral blood. These receptors all stem from a man in his fifties or sixties with acute or convalescent COVID-19.

This chain uses TRBV7-9 with TRBJ2-7, with 7 positions matching TRBD1. The CDR3 extends over 12 amino acids. In germline, CDR1 is SEHNR, CDR2 FQNEAQ (reference sequence). J gave up 9 bases and V 3 bases, and 5 bases lay outside the gene matches. The CDR3 coding sequence is TGTGCCAGCAGCTTCGACGGGGACAGGCAGTACTTC. It yields the protein CASSFDGDRQYF.

The rearrangement links TRBV5-1 to TRBJ2-5; no clear D. Trimming removed 5 bases at V and 1 base at J, with 3 bases between. CDR1 is SGHRS and CDR2 is YFSETQ in the germline V gene. The CDR3 loop spans 11 amino acids. The CDR3 here is CASRAQETQYF. CDR3 coding DNA: TGCGCCAGCAGGGCCCAAGAGACCCAGTACTTC.

CDR3 protein: CAWSTETDYGYTF. Written as DNA, the CDR3 is TGTGCCTGGAGTACCGAGACAGACTATGGCTACACCTTC. The chain links TRBV30 to TRBJ1-2, with a tentative D call TRBD1 (5 bases). Deletions cut 2 bases from V and 3 bases from J, with 10 bases between. This CDR3 spans 13 amino acids. Germline lookup yields CDR1 GTSNPN and CDR2 SVGIG (reference sequence).

The DNA for the CDR3 is TGTGCCAGCAGCTTAGGGACAGGAAACAATCAGCCCCAGCATTTT. The encoded protein is CASSLGTGNNQPQHF. The chain couples TRBV7-9 to TRBJ1-5; 7 positions match TRBD1. The CDR3 covers 15 residues. Per the germline V gene, CDR1 is SEHNR and CDR2 is FQNEAQ (reference sequence). V shed 1 base and J 3 bases; nucleotides not matched to a gene: 3. The full variable domain, with the rest looked up from reference TRBV7-9 and TRBJ1-5, is DTGVSQNPRHKITKRGQNVTFRCDPISEHNRLYWYRQTLGQGPEFLTYFQNEAQLEKSRLLSDRFSAERPKGSFSTLEIQRTEQGDSAMYLCASSLGTGNNQPQHFGDGTRLSIL.

The chain combines TRBV19 with TRBJ1-5; D may be TRBD1 (6 bases). The germline V and J ends were trimmed by 6 bases and 1 base, with 13 bases remaining between them. The CDR3 contains 15 residues. Germline values: CDR1 LNHDA, CDR2 SQIVND (reference sequence). The CDR3: CASRWTDQSNQPQHF. The CDR3, as DNA: TGTGCCAGTAGATGGACAGACCAAAGCAATCAGCCCCAGCATTTT.

Turning to this clone: The same CDR3 is also encoded by other DNA sequences in this sample. This sequence joins TRBV28 and TRBJ2-1; 8 bases map to TRBD2. V lost 2 bases, J lost 0 bases, and 3 bases stayed unmatched. Germline V lookup: CDR1 MDHEN, CDR2 SYDVKM. The CDR3 sequence is 16 residues long. The CDR3 reads CASSLRGGSSYNEQFF. CDR3 DNA: TGTGCCAGCAGTTTACGGGGGGGGAGCTCCTACAATGAGCAGTTCTTC.

The chain carries TRBV28 and TRBJ2-1; D is possibly TRBD2 (6 bases). V lost 5 bases and J 0 bases, leaving 23 bases between the germline ends. This CDR3 contains 19 residues. The germline V gene has CDR1 MDHEN and CDR2 SYDVKM. CDR3 in DNA: TGTGCCAGCAGTGGAGCGTGGATCGCGGGGCTCAACTCCTACAATGAGCAGTTCTTC. Translation: CASSGAWIAGLNSYNEQFF.

This chain uses TRBV6-5 with TRBJ1-4; 7 bases match TRBD1. The CDR3 extends over 16 amino acids. V trimming: 0 bases; J trimming: 6 bases; junction bases outside the gene matches: 7. Germline V CDR1 and CDR2: MNHEY, SVGAGI. CDR3 in amino acids: CASSYSGTEGDEKLFF. In nucleotides, the CDR3 is TGTGCCAGCAGTTACTCGGGGACAGAAGGTGATGAAAAACTGTTTTTT.

V gene TRBV3-1 (or the pseudogene TRBV3-2) combines with J gene TRBJ2-7, with TRBD2 matching 9 bases. This CDR3 region has 14 residues. Germline values: CDR1 LGHDT, CDR2 YNNKEL (reference sequence). V dropped 4 bases and J dropped 7; count of bases not matched to a gene: 8. DNA for the CDR3: TGTGCCAGCAGCCTCTCTAGCGGGGAGGGAGAGCAGTACGTC. It translates to CASSLSSGEGEQYV.

The chain couples TRBV29-1 to TRBJ1-4, with D possibly matching TRBD1 (5 bases). Trimming took 6 bases from V and 2 from J, leaving 16 bases between them. CDR3 length equals 15 residues. Germline assignment: CDR1 SQVTM and CDR2 ANQGSEA. CDR3 amino acids: CSVRLNPGTNEKLFF. CDR3 coding DNA: TGCAGCGTGCGACTTAACCCAGGGACTAATGAAAAACTGTTTTTT.

This chain links TRBV5-1 with TRBJ1-6; TRBD1 agrees at 7 bases. Trimming cost V 2 bases and J 10 bases; bases outside gene matches: 6. Germline CDR1 reads SGHRS; CDR2 reads YFSETQ. The CDR3 sequence is 14 residues long. CDR3 loop: CASSLQGSSSPLHF. The CDR3 coding sequence is TGCGCCAGCAGCTTACAGGGGTCGAGCTCACCCCTCCACTTT.

The chain employs TRBV5-1 and TRBJ1-1; 10 bases align to TRBD1. Trimming removed 2 bases from V and 4 bases from J; junction bases left unmatched: 8. CDR3 length equals 16 residues. Germline V gives CDR1 SGHRS, CDR2 YFSETQ. The CDR3 is CASSLQTGGLSTEAFF. The DNA for the CDR3 is TGCGCCAGCAGCTTACAGACAGGGGGCCTATCCACTGAAGCTTTCTTT.

The chain uses TRBV6-6 and TRBJ1-6, with D maybe TRBD1 (5 bases). The V end was cut by 6 bases, the J end by 4 bases, with 25 bases between. This CDR3 region has 19 residues. Germline values: CDR1 MNHNY, CDR2 SVGAGI (reference sequence). CDR3 sequence reads: CASRRLGTGLRVYNSPLHF. The DNA for the CDR3 is TGTGCCAGCAGACGACTAGGGACTGGCCTAAGGGTTTATAATTCACCCCTCCACTTT.

V is TRBV14 and J is TRBJ2-6; a weak D match, TRBD2 (5 bases). In germline, CDR1 is SGHDN, CDR2 FVKESK. Trimming took 1 base from V and 4 from J, leaving 8 bases between them. The CDR3 runs to 15 residues. The CDR3 sequence: CASSQAGKGANVLTF. The CDR3 DNA sequence: TGTGCCAGCAGCCAAGCCGGGAAGGGGGCCAACGTCCTGACTTTC.

The J gene is TRBJ1-6, the V gene TRBV25-1; 7 bases line up with TRBD1. There are 15 residues in the CDR3. From germline, CDR1 is MGHDK and CDR2 SYGVNS. V trimming: 6 bases; J trimming: 5 bases; junction bases outside the gene matches: 7. The CDR3 nucleotides are TGTGCCAGCAGGACAGGGCTTCCCGATAATTCACCCCTCCACTTT. Residues: CASRTGLPDNSPLHF.